Presented here are 3 T cell receptor beta chains from one specimen sequenced in a study of molecular identifiers for immune sequencing clone quantification. TCRdb analysed the PCR reads with MiXCR anew, one entry per CDR3 protein. Found here are under 800,000 distinct CDR3 sequences, around 25% of them singletons; the top ten hold 0.78%. The sample taken for sequencing was naive CD8+ T cells from blood, with Jurkat cell RNA spiked in. Documented subset: FACS-sorted CD8+CD4-CCR7+CD45RA+ naive T cells. All receptors derive from a human donor in good health. Some libraries in this study had Jurkat cell RNA spiked in.

This clonotype was detected a few times. This chain joins TRBV13 and TRBJ2-5; 8 bases map to TRBD2. CDR1 and CDR2 from the germline V gene are PRHDT and FYEKMQ (reference sequence). The CDR3 runs to 17 residues. Trimming removed 0 bases from V and 0 bases from J; junction bases left unmatched: 6. DNA of the CDR3: TGTGCCAGCAGCTTAGGCCCGGCTAGCGGGTACCAAGAGACCCAGTACTTC. Encoded protein: CASSLGPASGYQETQYF. The variable domain in full, completed from reference TRBV13 and TRBJ2-5, reads AAGVIQSPRHLIKEKRETATLKCYPIPRHDTVYWYQQGPGQDPQFLISFYEKMQSDKGSIPDRFSAQQFSDYHSELNMSSLELGDSALYFCASSLGPASGYQETQYFGPGTRLLVL.

The table lists this clonotype with a few counts. V is TRBV4-3 and J is TRBJ2-7, with D uncertain. This CDR3 comprises 18 residues. CDR1 is LGHNA and CDR2 is YSLEER in the germline V gene. Trimming stripped 0 bases from V and 2 bases from J, with 20 bases between. Here the CDR3 reads CASSQDYAGVGPTYEQYF. CDR3 DNA sequence: TGCGCCAGCAGCCAAGATTACGCCGGAGTGGGTCCCACCTACGAGCAGTACTTC.

The chain couples TRBV7-2 to TRBJ2-7; tentatively, D is TRBD1 or TRBD2 (6 bases each). Germline V gene data show CDR1 as SGHTA and CDR2 as FQGNSA. This CDR3 comprises 12 residues. V dropped 5 bases and J dropped 6 bases, with 11 bases sitting between them. CDR3 nucleotides: TGTGCCAGCAGCCCCTGGGGGGCCGAGCAGTACTTC. It translates to CASSPWGAEQYF. The full variable domain, with the rest looked up from reference TRBV7-2 and TRBJ2-7, is GAGVSQSPSNKVTEKGKDVELRCDPISGHTALYWYRQSLGQGLEFLIYFQGNSAPDKSGLPSDRFSAERTGGSVSTLTIQRTQQEDSAVYLCASSPWGAEQYFGPGTRLTVT.